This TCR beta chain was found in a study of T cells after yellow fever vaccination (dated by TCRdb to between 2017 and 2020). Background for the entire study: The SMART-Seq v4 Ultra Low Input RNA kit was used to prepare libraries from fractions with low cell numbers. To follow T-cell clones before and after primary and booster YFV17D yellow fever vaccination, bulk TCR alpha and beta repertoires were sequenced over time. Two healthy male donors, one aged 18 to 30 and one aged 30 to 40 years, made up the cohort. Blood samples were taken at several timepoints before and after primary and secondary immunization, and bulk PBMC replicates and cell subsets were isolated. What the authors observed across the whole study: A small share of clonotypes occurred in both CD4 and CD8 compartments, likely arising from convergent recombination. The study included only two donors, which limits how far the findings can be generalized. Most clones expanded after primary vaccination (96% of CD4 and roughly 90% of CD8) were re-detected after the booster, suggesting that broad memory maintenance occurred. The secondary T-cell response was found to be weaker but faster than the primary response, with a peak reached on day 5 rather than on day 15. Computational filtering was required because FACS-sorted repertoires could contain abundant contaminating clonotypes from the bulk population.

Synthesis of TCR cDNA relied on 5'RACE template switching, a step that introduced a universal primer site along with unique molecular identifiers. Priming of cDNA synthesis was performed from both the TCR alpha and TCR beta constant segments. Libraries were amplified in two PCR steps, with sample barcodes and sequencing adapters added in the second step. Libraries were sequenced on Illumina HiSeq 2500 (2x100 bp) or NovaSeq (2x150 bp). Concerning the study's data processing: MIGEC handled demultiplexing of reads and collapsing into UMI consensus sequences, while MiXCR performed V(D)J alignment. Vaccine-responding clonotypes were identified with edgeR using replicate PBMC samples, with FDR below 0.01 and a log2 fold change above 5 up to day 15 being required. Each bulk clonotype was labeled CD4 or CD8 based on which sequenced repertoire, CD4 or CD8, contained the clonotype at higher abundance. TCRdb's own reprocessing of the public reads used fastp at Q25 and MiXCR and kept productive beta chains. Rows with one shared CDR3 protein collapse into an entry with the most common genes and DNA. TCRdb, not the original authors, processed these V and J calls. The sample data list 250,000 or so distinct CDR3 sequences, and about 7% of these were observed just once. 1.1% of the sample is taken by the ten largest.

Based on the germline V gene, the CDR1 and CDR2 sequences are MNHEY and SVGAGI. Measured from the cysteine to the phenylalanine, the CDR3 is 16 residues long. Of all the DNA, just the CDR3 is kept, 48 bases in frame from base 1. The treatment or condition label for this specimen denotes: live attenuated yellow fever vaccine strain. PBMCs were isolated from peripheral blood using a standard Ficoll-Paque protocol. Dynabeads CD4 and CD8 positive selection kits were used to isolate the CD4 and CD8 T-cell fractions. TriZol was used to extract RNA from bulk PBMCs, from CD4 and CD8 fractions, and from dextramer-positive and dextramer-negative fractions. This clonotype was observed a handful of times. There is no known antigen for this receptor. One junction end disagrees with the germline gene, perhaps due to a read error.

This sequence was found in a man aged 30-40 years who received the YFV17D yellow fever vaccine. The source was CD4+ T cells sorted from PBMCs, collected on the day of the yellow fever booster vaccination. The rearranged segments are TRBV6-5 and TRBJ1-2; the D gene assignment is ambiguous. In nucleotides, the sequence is TGTGCCAGCAGTTACTCGAGAGAGGGTACTAATTATGGCTACACCTTC. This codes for CASSYSREGTNYGYTF.